The rows below give T cell receptor beta chains drawn from one sample of a study of patients and donors after allogeneic stem cell transplantation. TCRdb fed the RT-PCR reads into MiXCR, producing one record per CDR3 protein. The repertoire consists of approximately 170,000 distinct CDR3 sequences, with about 24% occurring once and the leading ten covering more than 25%. Sequenced: blood, either unsorted or a sorted T cell fraction (not recorded which). The receptors stem from a human donor who was either an allogeneic HSCT recipient or a stem cell or donor lymphocyte infusion donor (not recorded which). It is not recorded whose cells these are; they may come from a transplant donor. Both conserved end residues are part of each CDR3.

v_call: TRBV4-2
cdr3_length: 15
cdr3_aa: CASSQAGSSYNEQFF

v_call: TRBV7-9
cdr3_length: 14
cdr3_aa: CASSNATGANVLTF

v_call: TRBV7-9
cdr3_length: 13
cdr3_aa: CASSPGQINIQYF

v_call: TRBV2
cdr3_length: 15
cdr3_aa: CASLCDLGSGNTIYF

v_call: TRBV6-5
cdr3_length: 16
cdr3_aa: CASSYSTRPLNTEAFF

v_call: TRBV14
cdr3_length: 19
cdr3_aa: CASSPRHTGGIDSFYGYTF

v_call: TRBV2
cdr3_length: 14
cdr3_aa: CASSSDRSIETQYF

v_call: TRBV11-2
cdr3_length: 18
cdr3_aa: CASSLGDPGLAGYNEQFF

v_call: TRBV12-3/TRBV12-4
cdr3_length: 15
cdr3_aa: CASSLIGLAYNEQFF

v_call: TRBV7-2
cdr3_length: 16
cdr3_aa: CASSLVTRGPYYGYTF

v_call: TRBV6-2/TRBV6-3
cdr3_length: 15
cdr3_aa: CASSYSSTGAGKAFF

v_call: TRBV20-1
cdr3_length: 12
cdr3_aa: CSAKRDSYEQYF

v_call: TRBV12-3/TRBV12-4
cdr3_length: 11
cdr3_aa: CASSFRNEQFF

v_call: TRBV6-2/TRBV6-3
cdr3_length: 18
cdr3_aa: CASSYLSLAGVYTGELFF

v_call: TRBV14
cdr3_length: 15
cdr3_aa: CASSHGDSPYNEQFF

v_call: TRBV18
cdr3_length: 14
cdr3_aa: CASSPLEGGQPQHF

v_call: TRBV29-1
cdr3_length: 13
cdr3_aa: CSVADSSGNTIYF

v_call: TRBV5-6
cdr3_length: 13
cdr3_aa: CASSITPAGELFF

v_call: TRBV7-9
cdr3_length: 13
cdr3_aa: CASSLVLHQPQHF

v_call: TRBV12-3/TRBV12-4
cdr3_length: 14
cdr3_aa: CASRATGGNQPQHF